Described below is a single T cell receptor (beta chain) sequence and its context. These data come from a study of patients and donors after allogeneic stem cell transplantation. The CDR3 runs 15 residues. Trimming cost V 0 bases and J 0 bases, with 7 bases left between them. The germline V gene has CDR1 SGHRS and CDR2 YFSETQ. TCRdb re-analysed the RT-PCR reads in MiXCR, keeping a single row per CDR3 protein. The sample holds hundreds of thousands of distinct CDR3 sequences; approximately 16% are singletons and the top ten take around 6.8%. The sequence was obtained from a human donor who was either an allogeneic HSCT recipient or a stem cell or donor lymphocyte infusion donor (not recorded which). It is not recorded whose cells these are; they may come from a transplant donor. The chain carries TRBV5-1 and TRBJ1-5; D is unresolved. The sequenced sample consisted of blood, either unsorted or a sorted T cell fraction (not recorded which). The CDR3 DNA reads as TGCGCCAGCAGCTTGGACCCGTATAGCAATCAGCCCCAGCATTTT. This gives the protein CASSLDPYSNQPQHF.